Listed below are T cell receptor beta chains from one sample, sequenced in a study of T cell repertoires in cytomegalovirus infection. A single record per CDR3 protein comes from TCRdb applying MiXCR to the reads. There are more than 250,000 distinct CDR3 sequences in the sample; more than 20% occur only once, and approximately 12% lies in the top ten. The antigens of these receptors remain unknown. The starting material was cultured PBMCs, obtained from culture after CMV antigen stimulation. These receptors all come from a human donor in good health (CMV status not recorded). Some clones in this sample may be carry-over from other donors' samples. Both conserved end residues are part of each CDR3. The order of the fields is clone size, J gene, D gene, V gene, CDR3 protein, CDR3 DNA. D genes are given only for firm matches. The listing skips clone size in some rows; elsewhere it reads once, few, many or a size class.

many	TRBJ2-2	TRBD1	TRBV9	CASSVGTGQGGELFF	TGTGCCAGCAGCGTAGGGACAGGGCAGGGCGGGGAGCTGTTTTTT
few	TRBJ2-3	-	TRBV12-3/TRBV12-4	CASSPPSSSLTDTQYF	TGTGCCAGCAGTCCACCTAGTAGTTCCCTCACAGATACGCAGTATTTT
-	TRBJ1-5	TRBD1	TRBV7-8	CASSLSVSWDRVHQPQHF	TGTGCCAGTAGCTTATCGGTTTCATGGGACAGGGTACACCAGCCCCAGCATTTT
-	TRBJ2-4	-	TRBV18	CASSPLGGRVVAKNIQYF	TGTGCCAGCTCACCACTTGGAGGGCGGGTAGTAGCCAAAAACATTCAGTACTTC
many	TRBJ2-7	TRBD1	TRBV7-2	CASSFGTDLYEQYF	TGTGCCAGCAGCTTTGGGACAGACCTCTACGAGCAGTACTTC
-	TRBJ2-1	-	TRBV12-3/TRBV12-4	CASRIHSSYNEQFF	TGTGCCAGCCGTATTCACTCCTCCTACAATGAGCAGTTCTTC
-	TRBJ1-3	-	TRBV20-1	CSARLGPGNTIYF	TGCAGTGCTAGATTGGGGCCCGGAAACACCATATATTTT
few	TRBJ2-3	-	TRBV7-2	CASSKYGDTQYF	TGTGCCAGCAGCAAGTACGGGGATACGCAGTATTTT
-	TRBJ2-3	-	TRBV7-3	CASSLDASADTQYF	TGTGCCAGCAGCTTAGACGCGTCGGCAGATACGCAGTATTTT
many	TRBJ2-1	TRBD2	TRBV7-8	CASSPIAGSYNEQFF	TGTGCCAGCAGCCCAATAGCGGGGTCCTACAATGAGCAGTTCTTC
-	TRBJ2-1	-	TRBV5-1	CASSHQGLWTNEQFF	TGCGCCAGCAGCCACCAGGGGCTATGGACGAATGAGCAGTTCTTC
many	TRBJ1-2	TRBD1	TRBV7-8	CASSLAGQGHISYGYTF	TGTGCCAGCAGCTTAGCGGGACAGGGTCACATCAGCTATGGCTACACCTTC
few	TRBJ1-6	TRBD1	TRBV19	CASRAGTGDNSPLHF	TGTGCCAGTAGGGCAGGGACAGGGGATAATTCACCCCTCCACTTT
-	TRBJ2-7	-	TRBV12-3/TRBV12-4	CASTDPGYEQYF	TGTGCCAGCACGGACCCTGGCTACGAGCAGTACTTC
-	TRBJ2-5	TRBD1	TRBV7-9	CASSLAGRQGETQYF	TGTGCCAGCAGCTTGGCCGGCAGACAGGGGGAGACCCAGTACTTC
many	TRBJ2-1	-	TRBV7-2	CASSRTVGNEQFF	TGTGCCAGCAGCCGGACCGTGGGCAATGAGCAGTTCTTC
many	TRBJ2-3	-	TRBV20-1	CSARDPWMGTDTQYF	TGCAGTGCTAGAGATCCCTGGATGGGCACAGATACGCAGTATTTT
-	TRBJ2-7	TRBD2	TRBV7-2	CASSSSLAAYEQYF	TGTGCCAGCAGCTCGAGCCTAGCGGCCTACGAGCAGTACTTC
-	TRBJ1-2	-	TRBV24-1	CATSDLQSYGYTF	TGTGCCACCAGTGATTTACAGTCTTATGGCTACACCTTC
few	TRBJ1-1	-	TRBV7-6	CASSSGPAENTEAFF	TGTGCCAGCAGCTCCGGTCCGGCGGAGAACACTGAAGCTTTCTTT
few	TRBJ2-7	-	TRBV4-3	CASSQELRGEQYF	TGCGCCAGCAGCCAGGAGTTACGGGGCGAGCAGTACTTC
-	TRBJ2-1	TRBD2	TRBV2	CASETTGLGNNEQFF	TGTGCCAGCGAGACTACGGGACTAGGGAACAATGAGCAGTTCTTC
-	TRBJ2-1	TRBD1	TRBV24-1	CATAGTGGSNEQFF	TGTGCCACGGCCGGGACAGGGGGGTCCAATGAGCAGTTCTTC